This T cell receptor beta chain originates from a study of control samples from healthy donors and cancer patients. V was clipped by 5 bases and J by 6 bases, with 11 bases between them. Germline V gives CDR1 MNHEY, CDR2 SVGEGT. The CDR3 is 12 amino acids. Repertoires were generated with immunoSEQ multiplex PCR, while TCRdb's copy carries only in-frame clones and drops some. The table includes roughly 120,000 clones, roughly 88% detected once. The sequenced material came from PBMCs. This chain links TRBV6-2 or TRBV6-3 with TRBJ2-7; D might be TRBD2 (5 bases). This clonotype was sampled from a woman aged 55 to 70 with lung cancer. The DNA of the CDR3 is TGTGCCAGCAGTCACACTAGTTCCGAGCAGTACTTC. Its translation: CASSHTSSEQYF.